This T cell receptor beta chain originates from a study of T cell responses to AZD1222 COVID-19 vaccine. Notes on the study in general: Baseline seropositivity occurred in only a handful of AZD1222 recipients. Vaccine-associated CD4 TCRs spanned spike, dominant at 160-218 and 743-854. Repertoire sampling was restricted to post-peak T cell response timepoints. Donors were chiefly white British, with a greater number of females, and clonal diversity was perhaps underestimated.

The method was immunoSEQ multiplex PCR; TCRdb's version includes in-frame clones alone and lacks a portion of them. The sample holds 80,000 to 100,000 clones, just over 85% seen once. The germline CDR1 and CDR2 sequences are MRHNA and SNTAGT. The V end lost 3 bases, the J end lost 2 bases, and 10 bases lay between the germline ends. The CDR3 runs to 14 residues. In the case of this clone: What it binds is not known.

The chain links TRBV6-4 to TRBJ1-1; D not resolved. The material sequenced was peripheral blood, taken on day 0 of MenACWY control vaccination. The TCR sequence derives from an adult in good health. In DNA form, the CDR3 reads TGTGCCAGCAGTGAAAGTCTCTTTAACACTGAAGCTTTCTTT. It encodes CASSESLFNTEAFF.